Listed below are T cell receptor beta chains from one sample, sequenced in a study of technical replicates of blood from a handful of donors. Here immunoSEQ multiplex PCR was the method, and the copy in TCRdb shows in-frame clones only, minus some. The table records about 49,000 clones, roughly 92% of them present only once. Sequenced material: PBMCs. These receptors were collected from a human donor in good health. Some clones in this sample may be carry-over from other donors' samples. Each CDR3 is given with its conserved first and last residue. A D gene is named only where the DNA matches it firmly. Clone sizes are given selectively: once, few, many, or a class where the clone is expanded.

j_call: TRBJ1-1; v_call: TRBV5-1; clone_size: NA; d_call: NA; cdr3_nt: TGCGCCAGCAGCTTGGCCAGTGCAGGAATGAACACTGAAGCTTTCTTT; cdr3_aa: CASSLASAGMNTEAFF
j_call: TRBJ1-1; v_call: TRBV5-1; clone_size: once; d_call: NA; cdr3_nt: TGCGCCAGCAGCTTGGGGCGGGGTCGGACGAACACTGAAGCTTTCTTT; cdr3_aa: CASSLGRGRTNTEAFF
j_call: TRBJ1-4; v_call: TRBV11-1; clone_size: NA; d_call: TRBD1; cdr3_nt: TGTGCCAGCAGCCGCGGACAGGCGAGAACAACTAATGAAAAACTGTTTTTT; cdr3_aa: CASSRGQARTTNEKLFF
j_call: TRBJ1-1; v_call: TRBV2; clone_size: NA; d_call: NA; cdr3_nt: TGTGCCAGCAGTGACTCCAGGGAAGCTTTCTTT; cdr3_aa: CASSDSREAFF
j_call: TRBJ2-5; v_call: TRBV5-1; clone_size: NA; d_call: NA; cdr3_nt: TGCGCCAGCAGCTCCTCAAGCGGAGGAGAGACCCAGTACTTC; cdr3_aa: CASSSSSGGETQYF
j_call: TRBJ1-1; v_call: TRBV7-2; clone_size: NA; d_call: NA; cdr3_nt: TGTGCCAGCAGCTTATTGGGCAGTGAAGCTTTCTTT; cdr3_aa: CASSLLGSEAFF
j_call: TRBJ2-7; v_call: TRBV6-1; clone_size: NA; d_call: TRBD2; cdr3_nt: TGTGCCAGCAGTGAAAGCGGGGGTCCTTTCGTGGGGGAGCAGTACTTC; cdr3_aa: CASSESGGPFVGEQYF
j_call: TRBJ2-7; v_call: TRBV7-3; clone_size: NA; d_call: NA; cdr3_nt: TGTGCCAGCAGCTTAACCCGGGACTCCTACGAGCAGTACTTC; cdr3_aa: CASSLTRDSYEQYF
j_call: TRBJ2-6; v_call: TRBV5-1; clone_size: NA; d_call: NA; cdr3_nt: TGCGCCAGCAGCTGGACAGTCTCTGGGGCCAACGTCCTGACTTTC; cdr3_aa: CASSWTVSGANVLTF
j_call: TRBJ2-5; v_call: TRBV7-9; clone_size: NA; d_call: NA; cdr3_nt: TGTGCCAGCAGCTTAGTTCCTACGCCTCAAGAGACCCAGTACTTC; cdr3_aa: CASSLVPTPQETQYF
j_call: TRBJ1-2; v_call: TRBV29-1; clone_size: NA; d_call: NA; cdr3_nt: TGCAGCGCCGGCGGCAGGGCCCTTAACTATGGCTACACCTTC; cdr3_aa: CSAGGRALNYGYTF
j_call: TRBJ2-7; v_call: TRBV4-3; clone_size: NA; d_call: TRBD1; cdr3_nt: TGCGCCAGCAGCCAAGATTGGGGACAGGGTTACGAGCAGTACTTC; cdr3_aa: CASSQDWGQGYEQYF
j_call: TRBJ1-1; v_call: TRBV21-1; clone_size: NA; d_call: NA; cdr3_nt: TGTGCCAGCAGCAAAGCCGACTACTACGCGGTGAACACTGAAGCTTTCTTT; cdr3_aa: CASSKADYYAVNTEAFF
j_call: TRBJ1-2; v_call: TRBV4-3; clone_size: NA; d_call: NA; cdr3_nt: TGCGCCAGCAGTCCAAGTATGCAGCCTCGGGATGGCTACACCTTC; cdr3_aa: CASSPSMQPRDGYTF
j_call: TRBJ1-1; v_call: TRBV25-1; clone_size: NA; d_call: NA; cdr3_nt: TGTGCCAGCAGGATTCTGGGAGGAACTGAAGCTTTCTTT; cdr3_aa: CASRILGGTEAFF
j_call: TRBJ2-7; v_call: TRBV15; clone_size: NA; d_call: NA; cdr3_nt: TGTGCCACCAGCTCGAGCCGGGACTTCTCCTACGAGCAGTACTTC; cdr3_aa: CATSSSRDFSYEQYF
j_call: TRBJ1-5; v_call: TRBV9; clone_size: NA; d_call: NA; cdr3_nt: TGTGCCAGCAGCGTAGGGGGAACAGGGAATCAGCCCCAGCATTTT; cdr3_aa: CASSVGGTGNQPQHF
j_call: TRBJ1-5; v_call: TRBV18; clone_size: NA; d_call: NA; cdr3_nt: TGTGCCAGCTCACAGGGACTTAATCAGCCCCAGCATTTT; cdr3_aa: CASSQGLNQPQHF